This T cell receptor beta chain came from a study of beta chain features in type 1 diabetes listed by TCRdb under 2018. Turning to the overall study: Mean age, gender distribution, total cell number and subset yield were not different between patients and healthy donors. A total of roughly 100 million sorted cells were examined across all samples, and a strong correlation was observed between cell number per subset and RNA yield. The study compared the TCRB repertoires of sorted circulating CD4+ T cell subsets in recently diagnosed type 1 diabetes patients with those in matched healthy donors. Whereas all 28 donors provided naive and central memory subsets, regulatory and stem cell-like memory subsets were isolated from just 8 patients and roughly 8 healthy donors. Summary of the overall study and its limitations: The naive, central memory and regulatory TCRB repertoires appeared to resemble one another more closely among patients than among healthy donors. Patients with type 1 diabetes made fewer insertions and deleted more nucleotides at VDJ recombination sites, implying thymic rearrangement abnormalities. Because the HLA sub-analyses included only small numbers of individuals, any influence of HLA type on TCRB rearrangement was left unresolved. Because cDNA was sequenced instead of genomic DNA, highly expressing activated cells could be over-represented, though the groups showed no difference in activation or CD3 levels. A moderate but significant shortening of TCRB CDR3 length was observed in type 1 diabetes patients in all four CD4+ subsets. Shorter templates might have been favored by PCR, but patient and control samples were amplified and corrected together, so both groups would have been affected equally by any skew.

The High Capacity cDNA Reverse Transcription Kit was used to reverse transcribe all of the isolated RNA, meaning that expressed TCRB transcripts were what got sequenced. Naive, central memory and regulatory T cell samples underwent deep immunoSEQ sequencing, averaging approximately 3.5 million total reads per sample. After sorted cells were lysed in RLT buffer, RNA was extracted with DNase-treated RNeasy Micro or Mini kits, with the choice depending on cell number. Each cell subset was processed on its own to prevent cross-contamination, while patient and healthy donor samples were processed together. Using the immunoSEQ multiplex PCR, TCRB sequences were amplified from cDNA into 87-bp fragments spanning the CDR3 region. The amplicons were sequenced using the Illumina HiSeq platform. The paper's data handling went like this. Synthetic template baselines were used to correct PCR bias computationally, reads within Hamming distance 2 were collapsed, and singletons that could not be merged were discarded. Reads were aligned to IMGT to assign V, D and J genes, CDR3 length, and insertions or deletions at six rearrangement sites. Within each subset, clonotype counts were normalized to sorted cell number, after which true diversity and Gini coefficients were computed with the tcR R package. The overlap coefficient, calculated on TCRB nucleotide sequences, was used to quantify repertoire sharing. Out-of-frame TCRB sequences from naive cells were analyzed to stand in for the pre-selection repertoire. This immuneACCESS table, as held by TCRdb, lists in-frame sequences with V and J called but not all clones. Of the missing ones, under half trace to an unresolved V gene in checked studies; the others have no known cause. V and J calls and clone size are given by that table; D and trimming were obtained from the DNA. This sample lists about 340,000 clones; about 13% were detected once. The top ten clonotypes cover roughly 0.015% of the sample.

Taken from cysteine to phenylalanine, the CDR3 has 17 residues. The entry retains the CDR3 DNA only, 51 bases that are in frame from base 1. V drops 3 bases and J drops 5 bases, leaving 20 bases in between. Via the germline V gene, CDR1 is KGHSH and CDR2 LQKENI. Each donor gave one peripheral blood draw, about 100 mL on average, collected into heparinised tubes. Using a panel that included CD45RO, CCR7, CD25, CD127, CD95 and CD27, naive, central memory, regulatory and stem cell-like memory CD4+ T cells were sorted on a BD FACSAria II. A purity above 98% was achieved for all sorted populations. PBMCs were separated immediately by Lymphoprep density gradient centrifugation and were stained directly, without being cultured. Samples were stained and sorted in pairs, with one healthy donor and one patient per experiment, so that batch effects were minimized. Regarding this clone: The antigen it recognizes is unknown. It has no much larger one-base neighbor in the sample; base qualities were not kept.

Source material: naive CD4+ T cells from blood. Per the publication, the cell subset or site label means: true naive CD4+ T cells. This clonotype originated in a woman under 30 with type 1 diabetes. This chain is built from TRBV18 and TRBJ2-1; no confident D gene assignment can be made. CDR3 reads: CASSPLQRFTPNNEQFF. The DNA is TGTGCCAGCTCACCTCTCCAGCGATTCACCCCGAACAATGAGCAGTTCTTC. The full variable domain, completed from the reference TRBV18 and TRBJ2-1 proteins outside the CDR3, reads NAGVMQNPRHLVRRRGQEARLRCSPMKGHSHVYWYRQLPEEGLKFMVYLQKENIIDESGMPKERFSAEFPKEGPSILRIQQVVRGDSAAYFCASSPLQRFTPNNEQFFGPGTRLTVL.